The entry below describes one T cell receptor (beta chain). In the PCR, 60 Vbeta and 13 Jbeta primers were used. TCRdb's table, derived via immunoSEQ multiplex PCR, lists solely in-frame clones and lacks some. Of fewer than 200,000 clones in the sample, around 75% were seen once. This sample was included in a study of cytomegalovirus exposure and HLA in healthy donors. Background on the study: In a previous analysis, 100 million to 140 million unique TCR beta sequences were found from roughly 200 million T cells.

The CDR3 consists of 14 residues. With V trimmed by 8 bases and J by 4 bases, 8 bases remained unmatched. Germline V gene lookup returns CDR1 LNHNV and CDR2 YYDKDF (reference sequence). This chain uses TRBV15 with TRBJ2-7; 10 nucleotides agree with TRBD1. The receptor comes from a man between 18 and 35 years old in good health and CMV-seronegative. What was sequenced was PBMCs. CDR3: CATRTTGGEYEQYF. CDR3 DNA: TGTGCCACCCGAACGACAGGGGGCGAATACGAGCAGTACTTC.